A selection of T cell receptor beta chains follows, all from one sample in a study of OX40 agonist ivuxolimab in advanced cancers. Produced via immunoSEQ multiplex PCR; TCRdb's table is partial and in-frame only. The top ten clones hold approximately 6% of a sample with about 55,000 clones, over 60% of them seen once. This specimen was CD4+ or CD8+ T cells sorted from blood, taken in a trial of the OX40 agonist ivuxolimab. These receptors were taken from an adult with an advanced solid tumor such as melanoma, head and neck, liver or kidney cancer. CDR3s include the opening cysteine and the closing phenylalanine or tryptophan. The order of the fields is V gene, J gene, clone size, D gene, CDR3 DNA, CDR3 protein. The D gene is left open where the match is weak. Rows give clone size only sometimes, using once, few, many, or a class for an expanded clone.

TRBV7-2	TRBJ2-7	-	-	TGTGCCAGCAGCTTAGTCAGCGGAATGACCTACGAGCAGTACTTC	CASSLVSGMTYEQYF
TRBV28	TRBJ2-2	-	TRBD2	TGTGCCAGCAGTTTGGGAATCCGACTAGCGGGAGTTGCCGGGGAGCTGTTTTTT	CASSLGIRLAGVAGELFF
TRBV6-6	TRBJ2-2	-	-	TGTGCCAGCACCAGAAGAACAGGGAACACCGGGGAGCTGTTTTTT	CASTRRTGNTGELFF
TRBV28	TRBJ1-4	-	TRBD1	TGTGCCAGCAGTTTATTAGGACAGGGCTCTGAAAAACTGTTTTTT	CASSLLGQGSEKLFF
TRBV25-1	TRBJ2-7	once	-	TGTGCCAGCCTCGGGGGGCAGGGGTTCTACGAGCAGTACTTC	CASLGGQGFYEQYF
TRBV7-9	TRBJ2-5	-	-	TGTGCCAGCAGCTTAGAGCGCCTAGGGAGCCGGGAGACCCAGTACTTC	CASSLERLGSRETQYF
TRBV7-9	TRBJ1-4	-	-	TGTGCCAGCAGCTCTCAGGGCGGGAGTAATGAAAAACTGTTTTTT	CASSSQGGSNEKLFF
TRBV9	TRBJ1-1	-	-	TGTGCCAGCAGCTCTCACAGGGACGGGACTGAAGCTTTCTTT	CASSSHRDGTEAFF
TRBV9	TRBJ2-1	-	-	TGTGCCAGCAGCGCTAGCGCCAGCTCCTACAATGAGCAGTTCTTC	CASSASASSYNEQFF
TRBV9	TRBJ2-7	-	-	TGTGCCAGCAGCGTAGGTAACATGCCCTACGAGCAGTACTTC	CASSVGNMPYEQYF
TRBV11-2	TRBJ1-5	many	-	TGTGCCAGCAGCTTAACGAATAGCAATCAGCCCCAGCATTTT	CASSLTNSNQPQHF
TRBV18	TRBJ2-7	few	-	TGTGCCAGCTCACCACCCAATGAGCGAGCCTACGAGCAGTACTTC	CASSPPNERAYEQYF
TRBV4-1	TRBJ2-4	-	-	TGCGCCAGCAGCCAAGCGAATCTAGGGGGGGGAGGCATTCAGTACTTC	CASSQANLGGGGIQYF
TRBV5-6	TRBJ2-3	-	-	TGTGCCAGCAGCGTGACTTTAGCAGATACGCAGTATTTT	CASSVTLADTQYF
TRBV5-6	TRBJ2-5	-	TRBD1	TGTGCCAGCAGCTTACAGGGGCGAGAGACCCAGTACTTC	CASSLQGRETQYF
TRBV14	TRBJ1-2	-	-	TGTGCCAGCAGCCAAGGCCTCAGAGTTAACTATGGCTACACCTTC	CASSQGLRVNYGYTF
TRBV4-2	TRBJ2-7	-	-	TGTGCCAGCAGCTTACTACAGGCGGGCAGAAATGACGAGCAGTACTTC	CASSLLQAGRNDEQYF
TRBV4-2	TRBJ1-5	-	-	TGTGCCAGCAGCCAAGATCTCTGGGGATCAAATCAGCCCCAGCATTTT	CASSQDLWGSNQPQHF
TRBV19	TRBJ2-1	-	-	TGTGCCAGTAACTTCAGACACAATGAGCAGTTCTTC	CASNFRHNEQFF
TRBV10-2	TRBJ2-7	-	-	TGCGCCAGCAGTGATCTCAGGAGCGAGCAGTACTTC	CASSDLRSEQYF
TRBV28	TRBJ2-7	-	TRBD2	TGTGCCAGCAGGTATAGCGGGACGCTCTCCTACGAGCAGTACTTC	CASRYSGTLSYEQYF
TRBV5-1	TRBJ1-1	-	-	TGCGCCAGCAGCTTGCTAGGGGTGAACACTGAAGCTTTCTTT	CASSLLGVNTEAFF
TRBV19	TRBJ1-6	-	-	TGTGCCAGTAAACGTAGCTCCTATAATTCACCCCTCCACTTT	CASKRSSYNSPLHF
TRBV6-1	TRBJ1-3	many	-	TGTGCCAGCGGGTTCGAGGGGGCTGGAAACACCATATATTTT	CASGFEGAGNTIYF
TRBV27	TRBJ2-5	-	-	TGTGCCAGCAGTTTTGATCAGGACGGGAAAGAGACCCAGTACTTC	CASSFDQDGKETQYF
TRBV6-5	TRBJ2-2	-	TRBD1	TGTGCCAGCAGTGTCAGGGGGCTTCACGGCGGGGAGCTGTTTTTT	CASSVRGLHGGELFF
TRBV6-5	TRBJ2-2	-	TRBD2	TGTGCCAGCAGTTACTGGCGGGGGGGAAACACCGGGGAGCTGTTTTTT	CASSYWRGGNTGELFF
TRBV6-6	TRBJ1-6	-	-	TGTGCCAGCAGTTACAACTTCGGGACCGGAGTGTCACCCCTCCACTTT	CASSYNFGTGVSPLHF
TRBV6-1	TRBJ1-2	few	-	TGTGCCAGCAATGACGGAACAGGGATATTTGCTAACTATGGCTACACCTTC	CASNDGTGIFANYGYTF
TRBV5-4	TRBJ2-7	few	-	TGTGCCAGCAGTTCGACCTACGAGCAGTACTTC	CASSSTYEQYF
TRBV5-1	TRBJ2-5	-	-	TGCGCCAGCAGCTTGGGTTCAGGGTACCGCCGACTCCAAGAGACCCAGTACTTC	CASSLGSGYRRLQETQYF
TRBV27	TRBJ1-2	-	-	TGTGCCAGCAGTTCTGGGTATGGCTACACCTTC	CASSSGYGYTF
TRBV7-2	TRBJ1-4	-	-	TGTGCCAGCAGCTTAGACCCAGTGTCTACTAATGAAAAACTGTTTTTT	CASSLDPVSTNEKLFF
TRBV28	TRBJ2-7	few	-	TGTGCCAGCAGTCCATCCGGGATCCCCTACGAGCAGTACTTC	CASSPSGIPYEQYF
TRBV5-1	TRBJ2-7	-	TRBD1	TGCGCCAGCAGCTTGGGACTAACAGGGGCGACCTACGAGCAGTACTTC	CASSLGLTGATYEQYF
TRBV4-3	TRBJ1-2	many	TRBD1	TGCGCCAGCAGCCAAGAGGTGAGGGCAGGGGGTGAATATGGCTACACCTTC	CASSQEVRAGGEYGYTF
TRBV5-1	TRBJ2-5	-	-	TGCGCCAGCAGCTTGGCAGGAAAAGAGACCCAGTACTTC	CASSLAGKETQYF
TRBV18	TRBJ1-4	-	-	TGTGCCAGCTCACCACCTGGCACAGGGCGGACCGAAAAACTGTTTTTT	CASSPPGTGRTEKLFF
TRBV30	TRBJ1-1	few	-	TGTGCCTGGAGCCTAGAGGCAGGGACGAACACTGAAGCTTTCTTT	CAWSLEAGTNTEAFF
TRBV6-5	TRBJ1-4	-	-	TGTGCCAGCAGTTACTCGAACAGGGTACCCAATGAAAAACTGTTTTTT	CASSYSNRVPNEKLFF
TRBV2	TRBJ2-3	-	TRBD2	TGTGCCAGCAGCAAACTAGCGGGAGGGCCAGATACGCAGTATTTT	CASSKLAGGPDTQYF
TRBV7-7	TRBJ2-2	-	-	TGTGCCAGCAGCTACCGATCGAGCGGGGAGCTGTTTTTT	CASSYRSSGELFF
TRBV18	TRBJ1-4	-	-	TGTGCCACCGCCACCCGAGAAGGGTCCGGGACTGAAAAACTGTTTTTT	CATATREGSGTEKLFF
TRBV29-1	TRBJ2-7	-	-	TGCAGCGTCCGACACGCTAACCCCTACGAGCAGTACTTC	CSVRHANPYEQYF
TRBV19	TRBJ1-4	-	-	TGTGCCAGTAGGGGCCGGGACGGGCTCCTTGCAACTAATGAAAAACTGTTTTTT	CASRGRDGLLATNEKLFF
TRBV7-2	TRBJ2-3	-	-	TGTGCCAGCAGCCCCCCGGTGGAATATACGCAGTATTTT	CASSPPVEYTQYF
TRBV7-9	TRBJ2-5	-	TRBD2	TGTGCCAGCAGCCCAGGACTAGGCGAGACCCAGTACTTC	CASSPGLGETQYF
TRBV6-6	TRBJ1-3	-	-	TGTGCCAGCAGACCGGCCGGGACCACTTCTGGAAACACCATATATTTT	CASRPAGTTSGNTIYF
TRBV6-6	TRBJ2-3	-	-	TGTGCCAGCAGCCTAAGCACAGATACGCAGTATTTT	CASSLSTDTQYF
TRBV7-9	TRBJ1-2	few	-	TGTGCCAGCAGCCCACCGGGGCCGATCTATGGCTACACCTTC	CASSPPGPIYGYTF
TRBV5-4	TRBJ2-5	-	-	TGTGCCAGCAGCTTGGCTCCCCGAACCCCCACCCAAGAGACCCAGTACTTC	CASSLAPRTPTQETQYF
TRBV28	TRBJ2-1	-	TRBD2	TGTGCCAGCATCGGTAGCGGGTATTACAATGAGCAGTTCTTC	CASIGSGYYNEQFF
TRBV7-3	TRBJ1-3	-	-	TGTGCCAGCAGCTCAACGCGTTCTGGAAACACCATATATTTT	CASSSTRSGNTIYF
TRBV6-5	TRBJ1-1	-	-	TGTGCCAGCACCCCGAACGACAGGTTCGCTGAAGCTTTCTTT	CASTPNDRFAEAFF